One and the same sample provided the 22 T cell receptor beta chains below, sequenced in a study of T cells after yellow fever vaccination. TCRdb passed the 5' RACE reads through MiXCR, listing each CDR3 protein once. The repertoire consists of over 70,000 distinct CDR3 sequences, with around 7% occurring once and the leading ten covering approximately 42%. Here the sequenced sample was CD8+ T cells sorted from PBMCs, taken on the day of the yellow fever booster vaccination. These receptors all come from a man aged 25-40 years who received the YFV17D yellow fever vaccine.

The chain is built from TRBV4-1 and TRBJ2-1, with 7 bases identical to TRBD1. V gave up 4 bases and J gave up 4 bases; unmatched junction bases: 4. The CDR3 contains 14 residues. In germline, CDR1 is MGHRA, CDR2 YSYEKL. The CDR3, as DNA: TGCGCCAGCAGCCTTGGACAGGATTACAATGAGCAGTTCTTC. This gives the protein CASSLGQDYNEQFF.

The sample holds a few counts of this clonotype. The rearrangement joins TRBV18 to TRBJ1-1, with D uncertain. Trimming stripped 1 base from V and 3 bases from J, with 12 bases between. This CDR3 is 15 amino acids long. Germline values: CDR1 KGHSH, CDR2 LQKENI. CDR3 protein: CASSPQGWEDTEAFF. In DNA form, the CDR3 reads TGTGCCAGCTCACCACAGGGATGGGAGGACACTGAAGCTTTCTTT.

This clonotype was counted many times. The chain couples TRBV27 to TRBJ1-3; weak D call: TRBD1 (5 bases). The ends were cut back, 0 bases at V and 9 bases at J, with 12 bases in the middle. The CDR3 is 14 amino acids. CDR1 is MNHEY, CDR2 SMNVEV, per germline (reference sequence). The CDR3 coding sequence is TGTGCCAGCAGTTTATCTCAGGGCCTGTCCACCATATATTTT. Protein product: CASSLSQGLSTIYF.

This clonotype was detected ten times or more. The chain has TRBV2 and TRBJ2-2; D is possibly TRBD1 or TRBD2 (5 bases each). Germline V CDR1 and CDR2: SNHLY, FYNNEI. The CDR3 sequence is 15 residues long. The V gene lost 7 bases and the J gene lost 2 bases, with 14 bases spanning the gap. This CDR3 reads CASTRLGPNTGELFF. CDR3 coding DNA: TGTGCCAGCACAAGACTGGGACCCAACACCGGGGAGCTGTTTTTT.

The rearrangement links TRBV27 to TRBJ2-7, with D possibly TRBD2 on 6 matching bases. The CDR3 runs to 14 residues. Trimming cost V 0 bases and J 3 bases, with 9 bases left between them. In germline, CDR1 is MNHEY, CDR2 SMNVEV (reference sequence). In nucleotides, the CDR3 is TGTGCCAGCAGTTTATCGATGGGGGGCTACGAGCAGTACTTC. Translated, it gives CASSLSMGGYEQYF.

The chain uses TRBV5-5 and TRBJ2-3; 11 positions agree with TRBD2. The CDR3 has 17 residues. Germline V gene sequence: CDR1 SGHKS, CDR2 YYEKEE (reference sequence). J gave up 1 base and V 4 bases, and 8 bases lay outside the gene matches. The CDR3 spells CASSPLQTSGGTDTQYF. CDR3 nucleotides: TGTGCCAGCAGCCCCCTGCAGACTAGCGGGGGCACAGATACGCAGTATTTT.

The table lists this clonotype with a few counts. This rearrangement joins TRBV12-3 or TRBV12-4 to TRBJ1-6; D is uncertain. This CDR3 is built from 12 residues. Trimming took 1 base from V and 9 from J, leaving 4 bases between them. The CDR3 nucleotides read TGTGCCAGCAGTTTAGGTGGTTCACCCCTCCACTTT. This gives the protein CASSLGGSPLHF.

This clonotype has only a few counts. The chain links TRBV20-1 to TRBJ2-1, with D tentatively TRBD2 (6 bases). Per the germline V gene, CDR1 is DFQATT and CDR2 is SNEGSKA (reference sequence). The V and J ends lost 3 bases and 8 bases respectively, with 8 bases between them. This CDR3 comprises 11 residues. The DNA for the CDR3 is TGCAGTGCTAGCGGGGGTGATGAGCAGTTCTTC. Translation: CSASGGDEQFF.

This clonotype was seen many times. The rearrangement links TRBV12-3 or TRBV12-4 to TRBJ2-5; D is unresolved. V lost 1 base and J 7 bases, leaving 10 bases between the germline ends. The CDR3 loop spans 13 amino acids. CDR3 DNA sequence: TGTGCCAGCAGTTTAGGGGCCTCAGGGACCCAGTACTTC. Encoded protein: CASSLGASGTQYF.

CDR3 in amino acids: CASSQVLAGYSYNEQFF. CDR3 coding DNA: TGTGCCAGCAGCCAAGTCCTAGCGGGGTACTCCTACAATGAGCAGTTCTTC. This chain joins TRBV3-1 and TRBJ2-1; 9 nucleotides agree with TRBD2. This CDR3 comprises 17 residues. V lost 1 base and J lost 0; bases outside the gene matches: 4. CDR1 is LGHDT, CDR2 YNNKEL, per germline (reference sequence).

The sample holds many counts of this clonotype. V usage is TRBV12-3 or TRBV12-4 and J usage is TRBJ2-5; the match to TRBD1 covers 7 bases. CDR3 length: 13 residues. The V segment lost 7 bases and the J segment 3 bases; nucleotides outside the gene matches: 5. CDR3 loop: CASTLTGKETQYF. The CDR3 DNA reads TGTGCCAGCACCTTGACAGGGAAAGAGACCCAGTACTTC.

The V call is TRBV7-6, the J call TRBJ2-1, with TRBD2 identical over 8 bases. V shed 3 bases and J 9 bases; nucleotides not matched to a gene: 10. The CDR3 consists of 15 residues. Germline lookup yields CDR1 SGHVS and CDR2 FNYEAQ. The CDR3 loop reads CASSFESGSWGEQFF. The CDR3 coding sequence is TGTGCCAGCAGCTTCGAAAGCGGGAGCTGGGGTGAGCAGTTCTTC.

The chain carries TRBV20-1 and TRBJ2-1, with 10 bases fitting TRBD2. The CDR3 length is 14 residues. The J segment lost 4 bases and the V segment lost 6 bases, leaving 6 bases of the junction unmatched. The germline CDR1 and CDR2 sequences are DFQATT and SNEGSKA (reference sequence). The CDR3 region has the DNA TGCAGTGCAATACTAGCGGGATTATACAATGAGCAGTTCTTC. Translation: CSAILAGLYNEQFF.

In its sample, this clonotype was seen many times. The chain has TRBV9 and TRBJ2-3; 11 bases are a match to TRBD1. Germline-derived CDR1 and CDR2 are SGDLS and YYNGEE. CDR3 size: 16 residues. Germline trimming cut 3 bases from V and 2 bases from J; bases unmatched to any gene: 5. CDR3 region: CASSANGQGATDTQYF. In nucleotides, the CDR3 is TGTGCCAGCAGCGCTAACGGACAGGGGGCCACAGATACGCAGTATTTT.

This clonotype appeared a few times. The chain employs TRBV30 and TRBJ1-5; 7 positions match TRBD1. The CDR3 length is 14 residues. The J segment lost 7 bases and the V segment lost 2 bases, leaving 8 bases of the junction unmatched. Germline V gene data show CDR1 as GTSNPN and CDR2 as SVGIG (reference sequence). Here the CDR3 reads CAWSPEGASQPQHF. The CDR3 DNA sequence: TGTGCCTGGAGTCCAGAGGGGGCAAGCCAGCCCCAGCATTTT.

The rearrangement joins TRBV7-6 to TRBJ2-2; D is ambiguous. The germline V gene has CDR1 SGHVS and CDR2 FNYEAQ. CDR3 length: 11 residues. The CDR3 sequence is CASRGTGELFF. Written as DNA, the CDR3 is TGTGCTTCCAGAGGAACCGGGGAGCTGTTTTTT.

This clonotype has a handful of counts. The chain is built from TRBV20-1 and TRBJ1-3; D is perhaps TRBD1 (5 bases). Germline-derived CDR1 and CDR2 are DFQATT and SNEGSKA (reference sequence). The CDR3 sequence is 12 residues long. V was trimmed by 6 bases and J by 4 bases, leaving 10 bases between them. CDR3 nucleotides: TGCAGTGCCCCAGGGAACGGAAACACCATATATTTT. Its protein is CSAPGNGNTIYF.

This clonotype was counted at least ten times. The chain uses TRBV12-3 or TRBV12-4 and TRBJ2-5; D may be TRBD1 or TRBD2 (7 bases each). Trimming cost V 7 bases and J 5 bases, with 14 bases left between them. The CDR3 is made up of 13 amino acids. CDR3 DNA sequence: TGTGCCAGCACTCAGGGGGGGCTTGAGACCCAGTACTTC. Its protein is CASTQGGLETQYF.

The chain links TRBV27 to TRBJ2-1; a weak D match, TRBD2 (6 bases). Trimming stripped 5 bases from V and 9 bases from J, with 8 bases between. Germline loops: CDR1 MNHEY, CDR2 SMNVEV (reference sequence). The CDR3 is 11 residues long. The CDR3 coding sequence is TGTGCCAGCAGTGGGGGGACTGAGCAGTTCTTC. Translating it yields CASSGGTEQFF.

This clonotype occurred a few times. V gene TRBV20-1 combines with J gene TRBJ2-1, with TRBD2 matching 7 bases. V lost 1 base, J lost 6 bases, and 6 bases stayed unmatched. The CDR3 runs to 14 residues. CDR1 and CDR2 (germline): DFQATT, SNEGSKA (reference sequence). CDR3 sequence reads: CSARGAGMRNEQFF. CDR3 nucleotide sequence: TGCAGTGCTAGAGGAGCGGGGATGCGCAATGAGCAGTTCTTC.

This clonotype was seen repeatedly, ten times or more. In nucleotides, the CDR3 is TGCAGTGCTAGAGAAATCCGGACAGGTTCCTTAAGCTCCTACGAGCAGTACTTC. Protein: CSAREIRTGSLSSYEQYF. The rearrangement links TRBV20-1 to TRBJ2-7, with TRBD1 matching 7 bases. The junction had 14 bases not matched to a gene; V was cut back by 0 bases and J by 0 bases. The CDR3 loop spans 18 amino acids. Per germline, CDR1 DFQATT and CDR2 SNEGSKA (reference sequence).

This clonotype has only a few counts. The chain links TRBV7-2 to TRBJ2-7; 9 positions agree with TRBD1. The CDR3 contains 14 residues. Germline V gene data show CDR1 as SGHTA and CDR2 as FQGNSA. V lost 6 bases to trimming and J lost 6 bases; unmatched junction nucleotides: 9. For the CDR3, the DNA is TGTGCCAGCAGTTATCCCGGGACAGGGCCCGAGCAGTACTTC. It is translated as CASSYPGTGPEQYF.